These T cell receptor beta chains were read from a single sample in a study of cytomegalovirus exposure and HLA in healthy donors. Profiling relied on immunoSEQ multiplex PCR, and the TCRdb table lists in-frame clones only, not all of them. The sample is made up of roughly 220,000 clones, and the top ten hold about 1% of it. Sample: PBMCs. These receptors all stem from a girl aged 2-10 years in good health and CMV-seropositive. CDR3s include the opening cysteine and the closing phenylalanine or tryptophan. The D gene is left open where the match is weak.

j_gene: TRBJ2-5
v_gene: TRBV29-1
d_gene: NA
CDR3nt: TGCAGCGGCGGGGGCATTGAACGGGGTGGGGAGACCCAGTACTTC
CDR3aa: CSGGGIERGGETQYF

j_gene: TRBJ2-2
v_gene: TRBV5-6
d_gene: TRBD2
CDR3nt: TGTGCCAGACTAGCGGGAGGGCTCGGCACCGGGGAGCTGTTTTTT
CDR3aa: CARLAGGLGTGELFF

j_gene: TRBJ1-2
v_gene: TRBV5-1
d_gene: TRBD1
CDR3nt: TGCGCCAGCAGCTCAGGGACAGGCGCTCTCACCTTC
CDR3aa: CASSSGTGALTF

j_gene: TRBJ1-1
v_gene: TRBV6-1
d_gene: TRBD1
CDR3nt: TGTGCCAGCAGTGAATTTCCGGGACAGGGATGGGACACTGAAGCTTTCTTT
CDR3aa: CASSEFPGQGWDTEAFF

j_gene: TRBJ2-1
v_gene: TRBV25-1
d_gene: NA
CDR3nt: TGTGCCAGCAGTGACGGACAAGAGCAGTTCTTC
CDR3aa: CASSDGQEQFF

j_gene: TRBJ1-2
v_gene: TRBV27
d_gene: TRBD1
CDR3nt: TGTGCCAGCAGGAAAAGACACGGGACAGGTGGAAACTATGGCTACACCTTC
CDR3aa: CASRKRHGTGGNYGYTF

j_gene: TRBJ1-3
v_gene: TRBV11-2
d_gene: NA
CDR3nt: TGTGCCAGCACCAAACAGGGCACTGGAAACACCATATATTTT
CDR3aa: CASTKQGTGNTIYF

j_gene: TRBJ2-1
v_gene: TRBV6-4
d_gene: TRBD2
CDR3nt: TGTGCCAGCAGTGGGACTAGCGGGAGCTCCTACAATGAGCAGTTCTTC
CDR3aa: CASSGTSGSSYNEQFF

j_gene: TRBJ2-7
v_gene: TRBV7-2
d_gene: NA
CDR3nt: TGTGCCAGCAGCTTACGGACTGGCGAGCAGTACTTC
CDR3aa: CASSLRTGEQYF

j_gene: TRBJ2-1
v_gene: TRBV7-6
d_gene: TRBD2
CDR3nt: TGTGCCAGCAGCCGACTAGCGGGTGTCTCCTACAATGAGCAGTTCTTC
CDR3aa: CASSRLAGVSYNEQFF

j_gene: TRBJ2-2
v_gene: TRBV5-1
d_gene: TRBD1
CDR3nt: TGCGCCAGCAGCCCCCCGGGACAGGGATCGTCCGGGGAGCTGTTTTTT
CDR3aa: CASSPPGQGSSGELFF

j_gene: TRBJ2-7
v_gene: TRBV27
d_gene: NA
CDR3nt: TGTGCCAGCAGCAGGACAAGACTCTCCTACGAGCAGTACTTC
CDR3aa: CASSRTRLSYEQYF

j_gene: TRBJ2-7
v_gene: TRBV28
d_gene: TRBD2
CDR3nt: TGTGCCAGTGGGACTAGCGGGTTAGGTTACGAGCAGTACTTC
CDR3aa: CASGTSGLGYEQYF

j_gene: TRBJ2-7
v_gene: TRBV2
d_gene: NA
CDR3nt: TGTGCCACCAGACAGGCCTCGCAGGATAACGAGCAGTACTTC
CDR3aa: CATRQASQDNEQYF

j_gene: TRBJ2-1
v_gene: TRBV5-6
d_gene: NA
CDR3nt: TGTGCCAGCAGCTTGGGAGGTACTGAGCAGTTCTTC
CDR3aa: CASSLGGTEQFF

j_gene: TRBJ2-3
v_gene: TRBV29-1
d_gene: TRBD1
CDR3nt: TGCAGCGTCGGGACAGCGCGAGATACGCAGTATTTT
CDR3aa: CSVGTARDTQYF

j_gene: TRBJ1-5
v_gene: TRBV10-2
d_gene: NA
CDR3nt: TGCGCCAGCAGTGAGTCGACCTTACGGGGGGGACTTAAAAGCAATCAGCCCCAGCATTTT
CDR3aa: CASSESTLRGGLKSNQPQHF

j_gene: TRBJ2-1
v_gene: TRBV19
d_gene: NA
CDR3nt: TGTGCCAGTAGTATAGGCGGTCTAGCGCCTCTTAATGAGCAGTTCTTC
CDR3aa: CASSIGGLAPLNEQFF

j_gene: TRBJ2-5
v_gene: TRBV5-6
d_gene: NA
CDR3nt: TGTGCCAGCAGCTTGGGACAGGAGCAAGAGACCCAGTACTTC
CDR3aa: CASSLGQEQETQYF

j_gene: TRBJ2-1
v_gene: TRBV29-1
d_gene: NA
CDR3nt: TGCAGCGTTGAAGGCGGCACAGGCAGCTCCTACAATGAGCAGTTCTTC
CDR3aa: CSVEGGTGSSYNEQFF

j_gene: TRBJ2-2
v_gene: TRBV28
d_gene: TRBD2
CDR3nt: TGTGCCAGCAACCCTCTCCCGGGGATTAGGCGGGAGTCCGCGAACACCGGGGAGCTGTTTTTT
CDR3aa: CASNPLPGIRRESANTGELFF

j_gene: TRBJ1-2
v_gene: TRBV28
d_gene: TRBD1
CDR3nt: TGTGCCAGCAGTTTTTCCCCACCGGACAGGGCCCAGCAAAACGGGTATGGCTACACCTTC
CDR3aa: CASSFSPPDRAQQNGYGYTF

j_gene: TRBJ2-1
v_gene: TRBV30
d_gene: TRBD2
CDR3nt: TGTGCCCAAGGCAGCGGGAGGGTTTCAGTCGATGAGCAGTTCTTC
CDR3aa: CAQGSGRVSVDEQFF

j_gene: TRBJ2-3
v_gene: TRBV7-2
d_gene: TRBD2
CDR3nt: TGTGCCAGCAGGCTGGTAGGGGTAGCGGGGGGCACAGATACGCAGTATTTT
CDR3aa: CASRLVGVAGGTDTQYF

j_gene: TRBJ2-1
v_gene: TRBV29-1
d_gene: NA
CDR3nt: TGCAGCGTTGAGGGAGGAGGGTCTGAGCAGTTCTTC
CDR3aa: CSVEGGGSEQFF

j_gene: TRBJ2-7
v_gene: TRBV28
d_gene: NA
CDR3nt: TGTGCCAGCAGTTTATTCGGGGTAGCCCCCTACGAGCAGTACTTC
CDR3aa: CASSLFGVAPYEQYF

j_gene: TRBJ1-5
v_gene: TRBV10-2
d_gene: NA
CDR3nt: TGCGCCAGCTCCCCCAACGTAGGGGAGGCCCAGCATTTT
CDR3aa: CASSPNVGEAQHF

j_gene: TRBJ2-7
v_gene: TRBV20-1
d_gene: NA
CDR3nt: TGCAGTGCCCCAGATGGCGAGCAGTACTTC
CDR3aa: CSAPDGEQYF

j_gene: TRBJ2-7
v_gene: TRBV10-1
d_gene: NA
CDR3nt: TGCGCCAGCAGTGAGTCAGAGGGTCACGAGCAGTACTTC
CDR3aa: CASSESEGHEQYF

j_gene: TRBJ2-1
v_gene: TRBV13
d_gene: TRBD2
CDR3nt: TGTGCCAGCAGCTTAGGCGAGAGCGGGAGTTCCTACAATGAGCAGTTCTTC
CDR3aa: CASSLGESGSSYNEQFF

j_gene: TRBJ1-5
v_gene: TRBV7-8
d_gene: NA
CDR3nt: TGTGCCAGCAGCTTAGGGTTTCCAGGGCTCAATCAGCCCCAGCATTTT
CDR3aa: CASSLGFPGLNQPQHF

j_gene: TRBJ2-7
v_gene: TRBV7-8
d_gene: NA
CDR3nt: TGTGCCAGCAGCTCCTCCGGGACTCAAAGCTCCTACGAGCAGTACTTC
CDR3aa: CASSSSGTQSSYEQYF

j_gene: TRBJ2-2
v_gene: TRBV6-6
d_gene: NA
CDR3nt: TGTGCCAGCACAGGGGTCACCGGGGAGCTGTTTTTT
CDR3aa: CASTGVTGELFF

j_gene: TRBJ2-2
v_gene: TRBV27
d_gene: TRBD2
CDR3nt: TGTGCCAGCAGTAAGGGGACTAGCGGCGGAGGTAGCACCGGGGAGCTGTTTTTT
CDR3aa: CASSKGTSGGGSTGELFF

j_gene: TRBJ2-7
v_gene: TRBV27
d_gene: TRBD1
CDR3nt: TGTGCCAGCAGCCAAGACGCACCGGGACAGAGATATTCCTACGAGCAGTACTTC
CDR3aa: CASSQDAPGQRYSYEQYF

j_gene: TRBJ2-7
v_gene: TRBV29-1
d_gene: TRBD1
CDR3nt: TGCAGCGGGATGGGACAGGGCATCGGCGAGCAGTACTTC
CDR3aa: CSGMGQGIGEQYF

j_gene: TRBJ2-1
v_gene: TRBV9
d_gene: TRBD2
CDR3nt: TGTGCCAGCGGGGGGGGTGAGCAGTTCTTC
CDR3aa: CASGGGEQFF

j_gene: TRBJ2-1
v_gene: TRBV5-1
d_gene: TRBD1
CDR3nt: TGCGCCAGCAGCCCAGGACAGGGCACTTACAATGAGCAGTTCTTC
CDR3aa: CASSPGQGTYNEQFF

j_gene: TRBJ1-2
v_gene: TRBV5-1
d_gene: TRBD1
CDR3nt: TGCGCCAGCAGCTTCATTGGTACAGGGGATGGCTACACCTTC
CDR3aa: CASSFIGTGDGYTF

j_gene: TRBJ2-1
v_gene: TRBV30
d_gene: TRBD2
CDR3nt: TGTGCCTGGACCAAATCCCGACTAGCGGGAGTAGGTGAGCAGTTCTTC
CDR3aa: CAWTKSRLAGVGEQFF

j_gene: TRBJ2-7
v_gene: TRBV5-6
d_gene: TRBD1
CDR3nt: TGTGCCAGCAGCCTGGGACAGTCCTACGAGCAGTACTTC
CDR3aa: CASSLGQSYEQYF

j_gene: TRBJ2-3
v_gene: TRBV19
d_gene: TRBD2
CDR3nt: TGTGCCAGTAGTAGCACTAGCGGGAGGACAGATACGCAGTATTTT
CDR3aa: CASSSTSGRTDTQYF

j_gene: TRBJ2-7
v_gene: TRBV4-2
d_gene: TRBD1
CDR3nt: TGTGCCAGCAGCCAAGGCCAGGGGGACAGCTCCTACGAGCAGTACTTC
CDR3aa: CASSQGQGDSSYEQYF

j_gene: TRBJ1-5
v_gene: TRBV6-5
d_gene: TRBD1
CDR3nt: TGTGCCAGCAGCCAGGACAGGTCTAGTCAGCCCCAGCATTTT
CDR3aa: CASSQDRSSQPQHF

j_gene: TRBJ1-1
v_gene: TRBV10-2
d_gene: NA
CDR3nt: TGCGCCAGCAGTGAGACATTCGGGGGAAACGAAGCTTTCTTT
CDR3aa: CASSETFGGNEAFF

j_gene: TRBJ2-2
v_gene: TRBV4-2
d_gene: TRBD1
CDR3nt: TGTGCCAGCAGCCGACAGGGGGGAAACACCGGGGAGCTGTTTTTT
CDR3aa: CASSRQGGNTGELFF

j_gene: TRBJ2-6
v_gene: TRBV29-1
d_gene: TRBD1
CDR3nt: TGCAGCGTTGTACCAGACAGGGGGTCTGGGGCCAACGTCCTGACTTTC
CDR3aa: CSVVPDRGSGANVLTF

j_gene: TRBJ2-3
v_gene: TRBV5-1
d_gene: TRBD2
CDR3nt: TGCGCCAGCAGCTTGGGGGTAGCGGGCCCCACAGATACGCAGTATTTT
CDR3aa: CASSLGVAGPTDTQYF

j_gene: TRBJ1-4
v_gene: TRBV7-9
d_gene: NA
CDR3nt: TGTGCCAGCAGCTTAGGAGGGTTTGAAAAACTGTTTTTT
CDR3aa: CASSLGGFEKLFF

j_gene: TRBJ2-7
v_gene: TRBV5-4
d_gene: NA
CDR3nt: TGTGCCAGCAGCTTCAGCGGGCACAGGAGCTCCTACGAGCAGTACTTC
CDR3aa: CASSFSGHRSSYEQYF

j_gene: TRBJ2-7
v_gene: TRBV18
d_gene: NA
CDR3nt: TGTGCCAGCTCACCACCCTTGACAGACCCCGACAGGCCCTACGAGCAGTACTTC
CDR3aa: CASSPPLTDPDRPYEQYF

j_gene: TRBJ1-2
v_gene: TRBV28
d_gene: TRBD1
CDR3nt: TGTGCCAGCAGACCGACAGGGGGCGACTATGGCTACACCTTC
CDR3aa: CASRPTGGDYGYTF

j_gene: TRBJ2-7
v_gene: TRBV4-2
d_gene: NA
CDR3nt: TGTGCCAGCAGCCAAGACCCAGTAAACGAGCAGTACTTC
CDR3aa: CASSQDPVNEQYF

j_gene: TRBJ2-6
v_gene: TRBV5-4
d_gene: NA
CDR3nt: TGTGCCAGCAGCTCATTACTAGCCGGGGCCAACGTCCTGACTTTC
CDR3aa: CASSSLLAGANVLTF

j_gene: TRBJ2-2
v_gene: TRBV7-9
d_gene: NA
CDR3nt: TGTGCCAGCCGACAAACCCACACCGGGGAGCTGTTTTTT
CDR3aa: CASRQTHTGELFF

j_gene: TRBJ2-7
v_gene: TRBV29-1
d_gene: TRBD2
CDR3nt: TGCAGCGGCGGGAGAACCTACGAGCAGTACTTC
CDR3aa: CSGGRTYEQYF

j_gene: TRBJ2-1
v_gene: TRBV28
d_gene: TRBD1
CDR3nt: TGTGCCAGCAGTTTATCTGGACAGGGATTACAAATTCCGAATGAGCAGTTCTTC
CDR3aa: CASSLSGQGLQIPNEQFF

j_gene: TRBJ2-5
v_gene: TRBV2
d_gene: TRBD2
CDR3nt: TGTGCCAGCAGTGGCGGGGGGCCAGAGACCCAGTACTTC
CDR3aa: CASSGGGPETQYF

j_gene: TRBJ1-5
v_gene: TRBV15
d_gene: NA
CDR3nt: TGTGCCACCAGCAGAGATCAGGGGTACGCGCCCCAGCATTTT
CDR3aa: CATSRDQGYAPQHF